The next 16 T cell receptor beta chains were all read from a single sample in a study of blood T cell repertoires in COVID-19 (dated by TCRdb to the early 2020s). Library construction relied on the immunoSEQ multiplex PCR assay. The clones in this table, taken by TCRdb from immuneACCESS, are in-frame only. Not every clone is retained; where verified, under half of the shortfall comes from an unresolved V gene, and the cause of the rest is unknown. The sample table shows about 480,000 clones, and roughly 88% are seen once. The ten largest make up 1.5% to 2% of the sample. The sequencing input was PBMCs or T cells enriched from blood (not recorded which). Receptor source: a middle-aged woman who had recovered from COVID-19.

This rearrangement joins TRBV14 to TRBJ2-7; 9 nucleotides agree with TRBD2. V lost 0 bases, J lost 12 bases, and 9 bases stayed unmatched. Per the germline V gene, CDR1 is SGHDN and CDR2 is FVKESK. The CDR3 extends over 14 amino acids. The CDR3 loop reads CASSQDLRLAGLYF. CDR3 bases: TGTGCCAGCAGCCAAGATCTAAGGCTAGCGGGACTGTACTTC.

The V gene is TRBV9, the J gene TRBJ1-3; D is perhaps TRBD1 (5 bases). V gave up 0 bases and J gave up 6 bases, with 19 bases separating them. CDR3 length: 17 residues. Germline V gene data show CDR1 as SGDLS and CDR2 as YYNGEE. CDR3: CASSVELIGGGENTIYF. In DNA form, the CDR3 reads TGTGCCAGCAGCGTAGAATTAATTGGGGGAGGTGAAAACACCATATATTTT.

V usage is TRBV7-2 and J usage is TRBJ1-2; D gene ambiguous. This CDR3 contains 13 residues. The V and J ends lost 0 bases and 8 bases respectively, with 10 bases between them. CDR1 is SGHTA and CDR2 is FQGNSA in the germline V gene. The CDR3 DNA follows: TGTGCCAGCAGCTTAGCGACGGGGAACGGCTACACCTTC. Translating gives CASSLATGNGYTF.

The rearrangement links TRBV5-1 to TRBJ2-7, with 11 bases that match TRBD2. The CDR3 loop spans 15 amino acids. CDR1 is SGHRS and CDR2 is YFSETQ in the germline V gene. The ends lost 4 bases at V and 5 bases at J; junction bases unmatched: 8. The CDR3 region is CASSKGTSGYDEQYF. The CDR3 DNA reads TGCGCCAGCAGCAAAGGGACTAGCGGATACGACGAGCAGTACTTC.

This chain uses TRBV5-6 with TRBJ1-2; tentative D call: TRBD1 (6 bases). V dropped 5 bases and J dropped 5 bases, with 16 bases sitting between them. Per germline, CDR1 SGHDT and CDR2 YYEEEE. This CDR3 has 14 residues. The CDR3 DNA reads TGTGCCAGCAGTTACAGGGCGTTGGGGTATGGCTACACCTTC. This codes for CASSYRALGYGYTF.

The table lists this clone with a count of one. The V and J genes are TRBV7-2 and TRBJ1-6; 9 bases match TRBD1. The CDR3 spans 15 residues. Germline assignment: CDR1 SGHTA and CDR2 FQGNSA. The V segment lost 5 bases and the J segment 8 bases; nucleotides outside the gene matches: 7. CDR3 coding DNA: TGTGCCAGCAGCGCCGTTAGGACAGGGGATTCACCCCTCCACTTT. This sequence encodes CASSAVRTGDSPLHF.

This chain joins TRBV9 and TRBJ2-2; 9 nucleotides line up with TRBD2. CDR3 length equals 16 residues. The ends lost 4 bases at V and 5 bases at J; junction bases unmatched: 9. Germline V gene data show CDR1 as SGDLS and CDR2 as YYNGEE. CDR3 DNA: TGTGCCAGCAGCACTCGGGTAGCGGGAGCTACCGGGGAGCTGTTTTTT. Residues: CASSTRVAGATGELFF.

This rearrangement joins TRBV6-5 to TRBJ2-5, with D perhaps TRBD1 (5 bases). CDR1 is MNHEY, CDR2 SVGAGI, per germline. This CDR3 is 14 amino acids long. V lost 8 bases and J lost 5, with 18 bases in between. The CDR3 is CASLSKAGRETQYF. The CDR3 DNA is TGTGCCAGCTTAAGCAAAGCAGGGCGGGAGACCCAGTACTTC.

The chain uses TRBV27 and TRBJ1-1; the D gene is possibly TRBD1 (6 bases). Germline values: CDR1 MNHEY, CDR2 SMNVEV (reference sequence). Trimming shortened V by 6 bases and J by 1 base, and 12 bases separated the two germline ends. The CDR3 covers 14 residues. Here the CDR3 DNA reads TGTGCCAGCAGGTGGGGGACATGGAACACTGAAGCTTTCTTT. It is translated as CASRWGTWNTEAFF.

The J gene is TRBJ1-2, the V gene TRBV9, with D possibly being TRBD1 (5 bases). V was shortened by 4 bases and J by 8 bases, with 27 bases between the two germline ends. Germline V gene sequence: CDR1 SGDLS, CDR2 YYNGEE. The CDR3 runs 17 residues. CDR3 amino acids: CASSLARGTPEGGGYTF. DNA for the CDR3: TGTGCCAGCAGCCTCGCACGGGGGACGCCAGAAGGAGGCGGCTACACCTTC.

The rearrangement uses TRBV20-1 and TRBJ2-2; D is ambiguous. The CDR3 loop spans 15 amino acids. Trimming took 3 bases from V and 0 from J, leaving 11 bases between them. In germline, CDR1 is DFQATT, CDR2 SNEGSKA (reference sequence). The CDR3 loop is CSASGRLTNTGELFF. In DNA form, the CDR3 reads TGCAGTGCTAGTGGCAGGCTCACGAACACCGGGGAGCTGTTTTTT.

The chain combines TRBV11-2 with TRBJ1-4; 9 bases are a match to TRBD1. Germline-derived CDR1 and CDR2 are SGHAT and FQNNGV. With 2 bases clipped from V and 8 bases from J, the junction kept 3 bases outside the gene matches. The CDR3 has 14 residues. The CDR3 loop is CASSLMDRGEKLFF. The CDR3 bases are TGTGCCAGCAGCTTAATGGACAGGGGCGAAAAACTGTTTTTT.

The table lists this clone with a few counts. The rearrangement uses TRBV10-3 and TRBJ2-5; 7 nucleotides line up with TRBD2. After removal of 0 bases from V and 4 bases from J, the junction contained 8 bases not matched to a gene. The CDR3 runs to 16 residues. Germline assignment: CDR1 ENHRY and CDR2 SYGVKD. This chain's CDR3 is CAISESFGGRSETQYF. In DNA, the CDR3 is TGTGCCATCAGTGAGTCGTTTGGCGGGAGATCAGAGACCCAGTACTTC.

The CDR3 is CASSPIRTGRSYEQYF. The CDR3 nucleotides are TGTGCCAGCAGCCCGATTAGGACAGGGAGGTCCTACGAGCAGTACTTC. The chain recombines TRBV11-2 with TRBJ2-7; 8 bases fit TRBD1. The CDR3 spans 16 residues. Germline V CDR1 and CDR2: SGHAT, FQNNGV. The ends lost 5 bases at V and 1 base at J; junction bases unmatched: 10.

This sequence joins TRBV4-3 and TRBJ2-1; 9 bases agree with TRBD1. Germline CDR1 is LGHNA and CDR2 is YSLEER. CDR3 length: 17 amino acids. V gave up 2 bases and J gave up 8 bases; unmatched junction bases: 13. Written as DNA, the CDR3 is TGCGCCAGCAGCCAACTCCTTGGGGACAGGGTTTCCGATGAGCAGTTCTTC. This encodes CASSQLLGDRVSDEQFF.

In its sample, this clone was seen a few times. This chain joins TRBV5-1 and TRBJ2-5; 7 bases align to TRBD1. This CDR3 comprises 14 residues. Germline assignment: CDR1 SGHRS and CDR2 YFSETQ. V lost 3 bases and J lost 1; bases outside the gene matches: 3. This CDR3 is CASSSGQAQETQYF. Here the CDR3 DNA reads TGCGCCAGCAGCTCCGGACAGGCCCAAGAGACCCAGTACTTC.